This T cell receptor beta chain was obtained from a study of T-cell reconstitution after alpha-beta-depleted transplantation in children. This clonotype was counted between two and nine times. The germline CDR1 and CDR2 sequences are SEHNR and FQNEAQ (reference sequence). The CDR3 length is 13 residues. Between the trimmed V and J ends, which lost 6 bases and 6 bases, there was a span of 13 bases. Preparing the TCRbeta library involved the use of unique molecular identifiers. In TCRdb, the PCR reads were re-called with MiXCR into one record per CDR3 protein. This sample has roughly 590,000 distinct CDR3 sequences, with roughly 17% found just once.

Source: PBMCs from the stem cell graft donor, taken from the stem cell graft. The clonotype was recovered from a human donor who donated a stem cell graft to a child with acute myeloid leukemia. The chain carries TRBV7-9 and TRBJ2-3; D gene ambiguous. This chain's CDR3 is CASSTDVTDTQYF. CDR3 sequence (DNA): TGTGCCAGCAGTACAGATGTAACGGATACGCAGTATTTT.